The present T cell receptor beta chain was sequenced within a study of cytomegalovirus exposure and HLA in healthy donors. In the PCR, 60 Vbeta and 13 Jbeta primers were used. Here immunoSEQ multiplex PCR was the method, and the copy in TCRdb shows in-frame clones only, minus some. Altogether tens of thousands of clones are present, approximately 78% being singletons, with the ten largest covering approximately 4.8%. The V gene's germline CDR1 is MDHEN and CDR2 SYDVKM. The CDR3 runs to 15 residues. Trimming removed 2 bases at V and 0 bases at J, with 7 bases between. Sequencing was done on a sample of PBMCs. The chain couples TRBV28 to TRBJ1-4; D perhaps matches TRBD1 (6 bases). This TCR came from a male donor in good health and CMV-seropositive. The CDR3 region has the DNA TGTGCCAGCAGTTTAAAGGGGGCAACTAATGAAAAACTGTTTTTT. Encoded protein: CASSLKGATNEKLFF.